This T cell receptor (beta chain) was captured in a study of neurological immune-mediated disorders. The V end lost 3 bases, the J end lost 4 bases, and 12 bases lay between the germline ends. Germline lookup yields CDR1 DFQATT and CDR2 SNEGSKA (reference sequence). This CDR3 spans 14 amino acids. Many counts were recorded for this clonotype. Its specificity is not known. 5'RACE generated cDNA with 10-nucleotide random UMIs. TCRdb ran MiXCR on the 5' RACE reads and lists one entry per CDR3 protein. The sample shows under 80,000 distinct CDR3 sequences, 3.5% to 5% of them seen only once. The study, taken as a whole, reports: When repertoires were grouped phylogenetically, those of 18 of 34 multiple sclerosis patients fell into one related-CDR3 cluster, a possible signature.

The chain couples TRBV20-1 to TRBJ1-4, with D tentatively TRBD1 (5 bases). The sample consisted of PBMCs. The receptor was isolated from a man younger than 40 with multiple sclerosis. The DNA for the CDR3 is TGCAGTGCTAGGTTTGGGGACGTTAATGAAAAACTGTTTTTT. Translation: CSARFGDVNEKLFF.